The clone carrying this T cell receptor beta chain was detected only a few times. The data are from a study of blood T cells in healthy people across ages. The CDR3 contains 12 residues. The authors ran a second PCR of about 6 to 12 cycles using a sample-barcoded 5' primer and a J-beta primer mix. TCRdb re-derived calls from the 5' RACE reads in MiXCR, one entry per CDR3 protein. Here the sample spans 750,000 to 950,000 distinct CDR3 sequences, roughly 25% being singletons. These same records also appear under a second study, on T cells of mothers and their children.

This chain connects TRBV12-3 or TRBV12-4 to TRBJ2-5; no firm D call. The J call is doubtful: the DNA matches TRBJ2-7 better. This TCR derives from a boy aged 5 to 17 in good health. Input material: blood. The CDR3 spells CASSFSEYEQYF. The CDR3 region has the DNA TGTGCCAGCAGTTTCTCGGAGTACGAGCAGTACTTC.